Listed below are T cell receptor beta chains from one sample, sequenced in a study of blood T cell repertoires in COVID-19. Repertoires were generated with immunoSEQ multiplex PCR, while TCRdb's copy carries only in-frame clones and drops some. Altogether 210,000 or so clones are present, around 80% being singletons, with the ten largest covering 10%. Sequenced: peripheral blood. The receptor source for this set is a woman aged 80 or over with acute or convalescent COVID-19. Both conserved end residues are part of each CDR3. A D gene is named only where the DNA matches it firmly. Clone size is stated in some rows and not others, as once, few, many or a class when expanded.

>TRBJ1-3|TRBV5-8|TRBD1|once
CASSVLKGAPSIRSGNTIYF
TGTGCCAGCAGCGTACTTAAGGGGGCACCCTCGATTCGTAGTGGAAACACCATATATTTT
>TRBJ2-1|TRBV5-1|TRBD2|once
CASSLVAAGRANEQFF
TGCGCCAGCAGCTTGGTTGCCGCCGGGAGGGCGAATGAGCAGTTCTTC
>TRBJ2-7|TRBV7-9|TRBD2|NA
CASSGTSGNYEQYF
TGTGCCAGCAGTGGGACTAGCGGAAACTACGAGCAGTACTTC
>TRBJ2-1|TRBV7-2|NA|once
CASSLELVYNEQFF
TGTGCCAGCAGCTTAGAACTAGTTTACAATGAGCAGTTCTTC
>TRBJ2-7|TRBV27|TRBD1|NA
CASRKQGALYEQYF
TGTGCCAGCAGAAAACAGGGGGCCCTCTACGAGCAGTACTTC
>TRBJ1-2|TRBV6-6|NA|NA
CASSSEPLYYGYTF
TGTGCCAGCAGTTCTGAGCCTTTATACTATGGCTACACCTTC
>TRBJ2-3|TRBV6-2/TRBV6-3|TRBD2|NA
CASSLKRGAGPDTQYF
TGTGCCAGCAGTTTAAAGCGGGGAGCGGGCCCAGATACGCAGTATTTT
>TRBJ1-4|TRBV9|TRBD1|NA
CASSAPDRGTATNEKLFF
TGTGCCAGCAGCGCTCCGGACAGGGGTACGGCAACTAATGAAAAACTGTTTTTT
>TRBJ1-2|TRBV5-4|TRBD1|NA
CASSFSDPRQGNGYTF
TGTGCCAGCAGCTTCTCTGACCCTCGACAGGGGAATGGCTACACCTTC
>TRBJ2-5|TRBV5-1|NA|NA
CASSFSFEAANQETQYF
TGCGCCAGCAGCTTCTCCTTTGAAGCGGCAAACCAAGAGACCCAGTACTTC
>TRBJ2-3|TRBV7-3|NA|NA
CASSSERDFYTDTQYF
TGTGCCAGCAGCTCAGAACGCGACTTTTACACAGATACGCAGTATTTT
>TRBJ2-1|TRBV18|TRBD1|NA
CASSPTGGGSYNEQFF
TGTGCCAGCTCACCGACAGGGGGAGGCTCCTACAATGAGCAGTTCTTC
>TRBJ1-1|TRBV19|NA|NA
CASGYSFHTEAFF
TGTGCCAGCGGGTACTCCTTCCACACTGAAGCTTTCTTT
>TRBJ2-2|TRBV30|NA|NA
CARRGGDTGELFF
TGTGCCCGCCGCGGAGGGGACACCGGGGAGCTGTTTTTT
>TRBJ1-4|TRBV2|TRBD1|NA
CASSDRGGNEKLFF
TGTGCCAGCAGCGACAGGGGAGGTAATGAAAAACTGTTTTTT
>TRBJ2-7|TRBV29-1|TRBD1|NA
CSVSQGDYEQYF
TGCAGCGTCTCCCAGGGGGACTACGAGCAGTACTTC
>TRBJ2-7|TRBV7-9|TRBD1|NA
CASSSRDRGPYEQYF
TGTGCCAGCAGCTCACGGGACAGGGGACCCTACGAGCAGTACTTC
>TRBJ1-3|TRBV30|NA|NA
CAWSVRRGLSGNTIYF
TGTGCCTGGAGTGTACGGAGGGGCCTGTCTGGAAACACCATATATTTT
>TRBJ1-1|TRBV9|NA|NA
CASSQTGNTEAFF
TGTGCCAGCAGCCAAACGGGAAACACTGAAGCTTTCTTT
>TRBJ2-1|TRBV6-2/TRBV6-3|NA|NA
CASTPRGGEQFF
TGTGCCAGCACCCCGCGGGGTGGTGAGCAGTTCTTC
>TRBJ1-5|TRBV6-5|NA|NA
CASSQSTGTNQPQHF
TGTGCCAGCAGCCAAAGTACAGGCACCAATCAGCCCCAGCATTTT
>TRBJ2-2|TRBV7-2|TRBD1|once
CASSLWGQGNTGELFF
TGTGCCAGCAGCTTATGGGGACAGGGTAACACCGGGGAGCTGTTTTTT
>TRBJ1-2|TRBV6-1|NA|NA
CASSPHNGYTF
TGTGCCAGCAGCCCCCACAATGGCTACACCTTC
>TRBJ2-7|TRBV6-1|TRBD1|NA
CASSEQPGQGALYEQYF
TGTGCCAGCAGTGAGCAACCTGGACAGGGGGCTCTCTACGAGCAGTACTTC
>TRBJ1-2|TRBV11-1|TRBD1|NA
CASSFNHRGAEDGYTF
TGTGCCAGCAGCTTCAATCACAGGGGAGCGGAGGATGGCTACACCTTC
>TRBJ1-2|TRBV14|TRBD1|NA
CASSRLGQGGYGYTF
TGTGCCAGCAGCCGATTGGGGCAGGGGGGCTATGGCTACACCTTC
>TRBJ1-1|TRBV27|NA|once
CASSLGYRANTEAFF
TGTGCCAGCAGTTTAGGCTACAGGGCGAACACTGAAGCTTTCTTT
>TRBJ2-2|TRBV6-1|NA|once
CASTPKAANTGELFF
TGTGCCAGCACCCCGAAAGCGGCGAACACCGGGGAGCTGTTTTTT
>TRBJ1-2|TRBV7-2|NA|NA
CASSSQGSRYGYTF
TGTGCCAGCAGTTCCCAGGGGAGTCGCTATGGCTACACCTTC
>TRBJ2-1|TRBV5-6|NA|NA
CASSLGGGAYNEQFF
TGTGCCAGCAGCTTGGGGGGCGGCGCCTACAATGAGCAGTTCTTC
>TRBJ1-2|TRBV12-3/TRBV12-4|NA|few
CASRPTGGVLTF
TGTGCCAGCAGACCAACGGGGGGCGTCCTCACCTTC
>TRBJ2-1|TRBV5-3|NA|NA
CASGKAQNEQFF
TGTGCCAGCGGGAAAGCCCAGAATGAGCAGTTCTTC
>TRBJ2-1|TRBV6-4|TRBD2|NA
CASSPLAGGPGEQFF
TGTGCCAGCAGTCCACTAGCGGGGGGGCCCGGGGAGCAGTTCTTC
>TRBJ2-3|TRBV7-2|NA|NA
CASSFVQSTDTQYF
TGTGCCAGCAGCTTTGTGCAGAGCACAGATACGCAGTATTTT
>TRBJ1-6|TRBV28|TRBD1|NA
CASTVRGTGTSPLHF
TGTGCCAGCACCGTCCGGGGGACAGGGACTTCACCCCTCCACTTT
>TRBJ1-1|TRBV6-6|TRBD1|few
CASSYSEGAAEAFF
TGTGCCAGCAGTTACTCAGAGGGGGCTGCTGAAGCTTTCTTT
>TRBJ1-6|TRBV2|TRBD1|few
CASTRADRAQNSPLHF
TGTGCCAGCACTAGAGCCGACAGGGCTCAAAATTCACCCCTCCACTTT
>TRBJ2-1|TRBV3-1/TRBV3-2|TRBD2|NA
CASSHPGLAGSDEQFF
TGTGCCAGCAGCCATCCGGGACTAGCGGGATCGGATGAGCAGTTCTTC
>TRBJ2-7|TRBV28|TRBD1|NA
CASRRPGQGEYF
TGTGCCAGCAGACGACCCGGACAGGGAGAGTACTTC
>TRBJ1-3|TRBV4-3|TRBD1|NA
CASSLEPVVQGVGNTIYF
TGCGCCAGCAGCCTCGAACCAGTGGTCCAGGGGGTTGGAAACACCATATATTTT
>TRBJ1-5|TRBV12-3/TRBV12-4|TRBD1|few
CASRRQGGEPQHF
TGTGCCAGCAGACGACAGGGCGGAGAGCCCCAGCATTTT
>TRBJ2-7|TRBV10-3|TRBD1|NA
CATRAGQVFYEQYF
TGTGCCACAAGGGCGGGACAGGTGTTCTACGAGCAGTACTTC
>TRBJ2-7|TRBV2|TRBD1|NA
CATQDRSSKHHF
TGTGCCACCCAGGACAGGTCAAGTAAACATCACTTC
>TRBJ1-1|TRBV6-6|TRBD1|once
CASSYTRQGAIPEAFF
TGTGCCAGCAGTTACACTCGACAGGGGGCGATCCCTGAAGCTTTCTTT
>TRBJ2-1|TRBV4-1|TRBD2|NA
CASSPLQRERLNEQFF
TGCGCCAGCAGCCCTCTCCAGCGGGAGCGTTTGAATGAGCAGTTCTTC
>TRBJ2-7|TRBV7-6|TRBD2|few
CASSSLAGGTYEQYF
TGTGCCAGCAGCTCACTAGCGGGAGGTACCTACGAGCAGTACTTC
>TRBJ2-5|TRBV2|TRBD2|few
CASIAGTSLETQYF
TGTGCCAGCATCGCCGGGACTAGCCTGGAGACCCAGTACTTC